The clone carrying this T cell receptor (beta chain) was observed many times. The antigen remains undetermined. This specimen comes from a study of Graves' ophthalmopathy and Graves' hyperthyroidism. About the research overall: Peripheral blood sampling preceded any treatment and occurred at initial diagnosis.

J gave up 4 bases and V 1 base, and 7 bases lay outside the gene matches. The CDR3 covers 16 residues. General study points: Sensitivity reached roughly 71% and specificity more than 72% when the model predicted ophthalmopathy progression. Among expanded thyroid clonotypes above 0.001 frequency, most also occurred in blood. A 13-signature model separated ophthalmopathy from stable hyperthyroidism, approximately 87% sensitivity, about 81% specificity.

RNA transcripts served as template for amplifying TCR beta CDR3 sequences. An initial RT-PCR round employing HTBI primers preceded a second-round multiplex PCR. MiXCR, run by TCRdb on the multiplex PCR reads, gives a single entry per CDR3 protein. Of approximately 330,000 distinct CDR3 sequences listed, roughly 16% are singletons. The rearrangement links TRBV12-3 or TRBV12-4 to TRBJ2-7, with TRBD2 identical over 10 bases. The TCR originated in an adult man with Graves' ophthalmopathy. Sequencing input: peripheral blood. CDR3 coding DNA: TGTGCCAGCAGTTTAGAGGCTAGCGGGGGTTTTTACGAGCAGTACTTC. This translates into CASSLEASGGFYEQYF.